This TCR beta chain was identified in a study of cytomegalovirus exposure and HLA in healthy donors. Overall study findings and caveats: It was around 160 TCR beta chains that were listed as cytomegalovirus-associated. Clonal expansion, a later analysis showed, was greater in HLA-associated TCR beta chains than in equally common others.

As regards this clone: Its cognate antigen is unknown.

In the PCR, 60 Vbeta and 13 Jbeta primers were used. Using immunoSEQ multiplex PCR, the repertoire was profiled, and TCRdb retains in-frame clones only, with some absent. Of some 100,000 clones listed, 75% to 85% are singletons. The donors (healthy individuals) were bone marrow donors. Material for sequencing was PBMCs. This TCR derives from a woman aged 45-60 years in good health and CMV-seropositive.

Written as DNA, the CDR3 is TGTGCCAGCCAGCGGGATGTGGTGGAGACCCAGTACTTC. It specifies CASQRDVVETQYF. This chain joins TRBV2 and TRBJ2-5; 7 bases align to TRBD2. The germline gives CDR1 SNHLY, CDR2 FYNNEI. The V and J ends lost 8 bases and 5 bases, in that order; junction bases with no gene match: 8. There are 13 residues in the CDR3.